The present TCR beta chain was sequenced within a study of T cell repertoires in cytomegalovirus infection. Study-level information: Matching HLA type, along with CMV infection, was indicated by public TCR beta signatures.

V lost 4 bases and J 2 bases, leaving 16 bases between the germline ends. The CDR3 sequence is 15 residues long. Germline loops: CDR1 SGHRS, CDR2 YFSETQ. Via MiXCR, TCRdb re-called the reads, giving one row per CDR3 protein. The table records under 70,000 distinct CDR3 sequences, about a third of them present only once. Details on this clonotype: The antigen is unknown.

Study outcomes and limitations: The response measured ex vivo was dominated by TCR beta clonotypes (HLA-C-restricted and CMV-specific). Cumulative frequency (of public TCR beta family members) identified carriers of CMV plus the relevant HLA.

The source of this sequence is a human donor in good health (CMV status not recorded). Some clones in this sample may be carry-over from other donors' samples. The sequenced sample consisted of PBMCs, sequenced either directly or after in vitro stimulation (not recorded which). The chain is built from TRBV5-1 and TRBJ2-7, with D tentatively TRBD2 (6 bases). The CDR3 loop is CASSLLPGLTYEQYF. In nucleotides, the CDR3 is TGCGCCAGCAGCCTTCTTCCGGGACTCACCTACGAGCAGTACTTC.